The T cell receptor beta chain under discussion was sequenced for a study of regulatory T cells in long-lasting Graves disease. The sample holds many counts of this clonotype. Through Arm-PCR of CDR3 regions and iRepertoire HTBI primers, TCR beta libraries were built. From the multiplex PCR reads, TCRdb called clonotypes with MiXCR, one entry per CDR3 protein. The data contain around 450,000 distinct CDR3 sequences, about a fifth of them singletons. V lost 1 base and J lost 6, with 12 bases in between. This CDR3 is built from 14 residues. The time point: persistent/refractory GD, antithyroid drugs over 5 years with positive TRAb. Construction of the TCR library relied on RNA isolated from PBMCs.

The chain is built from TRBV12-3 or TRBV12-4 and TRBJ1-1; D gene uncertain. This TCR derives from a female donor with Graves disease. This sample comprised peripheral blood mononuclear cells (PBMCs), obtained when the disease was refractory, from a patient treated with antithyroid drugs. Here the CDR3 DNA reads TGTGCCAGCAGTTTAGACAGTTTGCGCGCTGAAGCTTTCTTT. Amino acids: CASSLDSLRAEAFF.